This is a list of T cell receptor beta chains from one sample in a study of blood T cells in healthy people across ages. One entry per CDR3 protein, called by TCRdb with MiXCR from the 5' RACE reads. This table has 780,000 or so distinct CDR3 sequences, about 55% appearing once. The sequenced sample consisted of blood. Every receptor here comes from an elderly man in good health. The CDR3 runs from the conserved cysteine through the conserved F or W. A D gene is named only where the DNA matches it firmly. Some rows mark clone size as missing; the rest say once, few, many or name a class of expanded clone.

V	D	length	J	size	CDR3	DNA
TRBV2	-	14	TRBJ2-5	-	CASRMAGIYNEQYF	TGTGCCAGCAGGATGGCGGGGATCTACAATGAGCAGTACTTC
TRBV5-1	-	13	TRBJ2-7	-	CASSNGPSGEQYF	TGCGCCAGCAGCAACGGGCCATCGGGGGAGCAGTACTTC
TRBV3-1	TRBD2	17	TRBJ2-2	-	CASSPRGIAGITGELFF	TGTGCCAGCAGCCCTCGTGGGATAGCGGGGATCACCGGGGAGCTGTTTTTT
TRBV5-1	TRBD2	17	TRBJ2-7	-	CASSLRTSGGSSYEQYF	TGCGCCAGCAGCCTCCGGACTAGCGGGGGGAGCTCCTACGAGCAGTACTTC
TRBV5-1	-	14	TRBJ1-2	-	CASSLQSAGDGYTF	TGCGCCAGCAGCTTGCAGTCCGCTGGGGATGGCTACACCTTC
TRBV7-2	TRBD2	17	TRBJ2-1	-	CASSSSSGLGAYNEQFF	TGTGCCAGCAGCTCATCCTCCGGACTAGGAGCCTACAATGAGCAGTTCTTC
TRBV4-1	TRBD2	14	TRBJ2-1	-	CASSGSGTGNEQFF	TGCGCCAGCAGCGGCAGCGGGACGGGGAATGAGCAGTTCTTC
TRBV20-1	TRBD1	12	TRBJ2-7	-	CSPGQLPYEQYF	TGCAGTCCGGGACAGTTACCCTACGAGCAGTACTTC
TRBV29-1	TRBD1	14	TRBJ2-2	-	CSAPGQGNTGELFF	TGCAGCGCTCCGGGACAGGGGAACACCGGGGAGCTGTTTTTT
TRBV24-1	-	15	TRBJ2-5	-	CATSDSGKGLETQYF	TGTGCCACCAGTGATTCCGGAAAAGGGTTAGAGACCCAGTACTTC
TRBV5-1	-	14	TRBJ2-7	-	CASSLEDRVPEQYF	TGCGCCAGCAGCTTAGAGGACAGAGTCCCCGAGCAGTACTTC
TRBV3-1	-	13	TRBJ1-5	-	CASSQAGSKPQHF	TGTGCCAGCAGCCAAGCAGGTTCGAAGCCCCAGCATTTT
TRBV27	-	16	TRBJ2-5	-	CASSPGQLGSLETQYF	TGTGCCAGCAGCCCCGGGCAGCTGGGGAGTCTGGAGACCCAGTACTTC
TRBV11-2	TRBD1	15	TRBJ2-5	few	CASSLVTGGKETQYF	TGTGCCAGCAGCTTAGTGACAGGGGGCAAGGAGACCCAGTACTTC
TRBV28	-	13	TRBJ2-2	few	CASSLSPTGELFF	TGTGCCAGCAGCCTTAGTCCCACCGGGGAGCTGTTTTTT
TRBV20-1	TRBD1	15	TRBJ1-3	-	CSARAGDRGRNTIYF	TGCAGTGCTAGAGCAGGGGACAGAGGGAGAAACACCATATATTTT
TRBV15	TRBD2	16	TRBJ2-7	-	CATSRRGLAGAYEQYF	TGTGCCACCAGCAGGCGGGGACTAGCGGGTGCCTACGAGCAGTACTTC
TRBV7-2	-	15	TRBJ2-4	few	CASLGGGTMTYKQYF	TGTGCCAGCCTTGGGGGGGGGACAATGACCTACAAGCAGTACTTC
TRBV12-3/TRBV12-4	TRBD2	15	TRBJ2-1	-	CASSPSGRQNNEQFF	TGTGCCAGCAGCCCTAGCGGGAGACAAAACAATGAGCAGTTCTTC
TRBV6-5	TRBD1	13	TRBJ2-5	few	CASSRTGSETQYF	TGTGCCAGCAGCCGGACAGGGTCAGAGACCCAGTACTTC
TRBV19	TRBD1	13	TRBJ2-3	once	CASRDRGQGYAYF	TGTGCCAGTCGGGACAGGGGGCAGGGATACGCGTATTTT
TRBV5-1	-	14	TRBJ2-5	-	CASSLAWSSAYQYF	TGCGCCAGCAGCTTGGCGTGGTCTAGCGCATACCAGTACTTC
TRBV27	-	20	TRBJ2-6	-	CASSSVQVTHLRSGANVLTF	TGTGCCAGCAGTTCTGTCCAGGTTACTCATCTTCGCTCTGGGGCCAACGTCCTGACTTTC
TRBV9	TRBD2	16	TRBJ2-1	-	CASSTGGGLLKNEQFF	TGTGCCAGCAGCACCGGGGGGGGATTACTGAAAAATGAGCAGTTCTTC
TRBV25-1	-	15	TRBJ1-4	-	CASSEGRGSSEKLFF	TGTGCCAGCAGTGAGGGGCGGGGGAGTAGTGAAAAACTGTTTTTT
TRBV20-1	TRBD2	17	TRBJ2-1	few	CSARDPSGRRFYNEQFF	TGCAGTGCTAGAGACCCTAGCGGGAGACGCTTCTACAATGAGCAGTTCTTC
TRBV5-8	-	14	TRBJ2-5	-	CASSFSGARETQYF	TGTGCCAGCAGCTTCTCGGGGGCGCGGGAGACCCAGTACTTC
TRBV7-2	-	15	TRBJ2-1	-	CASSLAPTSANEQFF	TGTGCCAGCAGCTTAGCCCCGACTAGTGCCAATGAGCAGTTCTTC
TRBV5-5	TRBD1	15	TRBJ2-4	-	CASSVPGQIKNIQYF	TGTGCCAGCAGCGTGCCGGGACAGATCAAAAACATTCAGTACTTC
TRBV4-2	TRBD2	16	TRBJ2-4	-	CASSQGRGLASGIQYF	TGTGCCAGCAGCCAGGGTAGGGGACTAGCTAGTGGCATTCAGTACTTC
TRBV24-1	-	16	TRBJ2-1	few	CATSDSLYSSYNEQFF	TGTGCCACCAGTGATTCCCTCTATAGCTCCTACAATGAGCAGTTCTTC
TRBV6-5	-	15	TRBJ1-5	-	CASRTQGSGNQPQHF	TGTGCCAGCAGAACCCAGGGGAGCGGGAATCAGCCCCAGCATTTT
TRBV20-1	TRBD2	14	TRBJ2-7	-	CSASLAGASNEQYF	TGCAGTGCTAGCCTTGCGGGAGCTAGCAACGAGCAGTACTTC
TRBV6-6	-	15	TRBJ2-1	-	CASSYPQRSYNEQFF	TGTGCCAGCAGTTACCCACAGAGGTCCTACAATGAGCAGTTCTTC
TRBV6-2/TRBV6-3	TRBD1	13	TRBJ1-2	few	CASSSGTGRGYTF	TGTGCCAGCAGTTCAGGGACAGGGAGAGGCTACACCTTC
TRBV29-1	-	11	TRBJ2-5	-	CSVKGSETQYF	TGCAGCGTTAAAGGGAGCGAGACCCAGTACTTC